These T cell receptor beta chains were read from a single sample in a study of patients and donors after allogeneic stem cell transplantation. TCRdb reprocessed the RT-PCR reads with MiXCR, giving one entry per CDR3 protein. The top ten hold under 3.5% of the sample, which has approximately 160,000 distinct CDR3 sequences, approximately 28% seen once. Sequenced sample: blood, either unsorted or a sorted T cell fraction (not recorded which). The source of these receptors is a human donor who was either an allogeneic HSCT recipient or a stem cell or donor lymphocyte infusion donor (not recorded which). It is not recorded whose cells these are; they may come from a transplant donor. The CDR3 runs from the conserved cysteine through the conserved F or W. The D gene is left open where the match is weak. Clone size, where shown, is once, few, many, or a class for clones that have expanded.

j_call,clone_size,d_call,v_call,cdr3_aa,cdr3_nt
TRBJ1-2,few,.,TRBV9,CASSVGPRRTF,TGTGCCAGCAGCGTGGGCCCACGCAGGACCTTC
TRBJ2-5,.,.,TRBV5-6,CASSLGASETQYF,TGTGCCAGCAGCCTTGGAGCATCTGAGACCCAGTACTTC
TRBJ1-5,few,.,TRBV4-1,CASSPPHSGNQPQHF,TGCGCCAGCAGCCCCCCACACAGCGGGAATCAGCCCCAGCATTTT
TRBJ2-7,.,.,TRBV28,CASRQQGPYEQYF,TGTGCCAGCAGACAACAGGGCCCTTACGAGCAGTACTTC
TRBJ2-2,.,TRBD1,TRBV5-1,CASESGQPNTGELFF,TGCGCCAGCGAATCGGGACAGCCGAACACCGGGGAGCTGTTTTTT
TRBJ2-1,.,.,TRBV29-1,CSVDPGSSSYNEQFF,TGCAGCGTTGACCCGGGCAGTAGCTCCTACAATGAGCAGTTCTTC
TRBJ1-2,.,.,TRBV12-3/TRBV12-4,CASSPLGGPGYTF,TGTGCCAGCAGTCCCCTTGGGGGTCCTGGCTACACCTTC
TRBJ2-5,.,.,TRBV10-3,CAISEGGTRTQYF,TGTGCCATCAGTGAGGGGGGAACTCGCACCCAGTACTTC
TRBJ2-7,.,TRBD2,TRBV20-1,CSAREWLAGNSYEQYF,TGCAGTGCTAGAGAATGGCTAGCGGGGAACTCCTACGAGCAGTACTTC
TRBJ2-7,.,.,TRBV5-6,CASSGGLSSYEQYF,TGTGCCAGCAGCGGGGGGCTGAGCTCCTACGAGCAGTACTTC
TRBJ2-7,.,TRBD1,TRBV6-5,CASSYSRQGLGKQYF,TGTGCCAGCAGTTACTCGAGACAGGGGCTAGGGAAGCAGTACTTC
TRBJ2-1,few,.,TRBV3-1,CASSQGGHNEQFF,TGTGCCAGCAGCCAAGGGGGTCACAATGAGCAGTTCTTC
TRBJ2-4,.,.,TRBV20-1,CSARGNVAKNIQYF,TGCAGTGCTAGGGGTAATGTAGCCAAAAACATTCAGTACTTC
TRBJ2-5,.,TRBD2,TRBV10-3,CASSTSGVEETQYF,TGTGCCTCCTCGACTAGCGGGGTCGAAGAGACCCAGTACTTC
TRBJ1-1,few,.,TRBV5-1,CASSGDRRGEAFF,TGCGCCAGCAGCGGTGACAGGCGAGGTGAAGCTTTCTTT
TRBJ2-7,.,TRBD2,TRBV20-1,CSARMGLEHEQYF,TGCAGTGCTCGTATGGGACTAGAGCACGAGCAGTACTTC
TRBJ1-2,.,TRBD1,TRBV2,CASQQWDPQGTRGNYGHTF,TGTGCCAGCCAGCAGTGGGACCCACAGGGGACGCGCGGAAACTATGGCCACACCTTC
TRBJ1-5,.,.,TRBV12-3/TRBV12-4,CASTVRRGVQPQHF,TGTGCCAGCACCGTCAGGAGGGGGGTACAGCCCCAGCATTTT
TRBJ2-7,once,.,TRBV9,CASSVGPPGTYEQYF,TGTGCCAGCAGCGTAGGCCCCCCGGGTACCTACGAGCAGTACTTC
TRBJ2-7,few,.,TRBV7-6,CASSLGTSEIAYEQYF,TGTGCCAGCAGCTTAGGGACGAGCGAGATAGCGTACGAGCAGTACTTC
TRBJ1-1,.,TRBD1,TRBV7-2,CASTQTSGTAPEAFF,TGTGCCAGCACCCAAACCTCCGGGACAGCTCCTGAAGCTTTCTTT
TRBJ2-3,.,.,TRBV20-1,CSARGTRSTDTQYF,TGCAGTGCTAGGGGGACACGAAGCACAGATACGCAGTATTTT
TRBJ2-7,.,.,TRBV7-8,CASSLVPGIGYEQYF,TGTGCCAGCAGCTTAGTTCCAGGGATAGGTTACGAGCAGTACTTC